Presented here are 29 T cell receptor beta chains from one specimen sequenced in a study of preoperative IRX-2 immunotherapy in early breast cancer. Clones were sequenced by immunoSEQ multiplex PCR, and TCRdb holds only the in-frame ones, with some missing. The repertoire consists of about 67,000 clones, with roughly 94% occurring once and the leading ten covering roughly 1.7%. Treatment described: preoperative locoregional IRX-2 cytokine immunotherapy. Sampling was conducted from a patient treated with IRX-2 immunotherapy. These receptors came from a human donor with breast cancer.

The V call is TRBV6-1, the J call TRBJ2-2, with 12 bases matching TRBD1. Losses at the gene ends were 8 bases for V and 4 bases for J; bases not matched to a gene: 2. CDR3 size: 14 residues. From germline, CDR1 is MNHNS and CDR2 SASEGT. DNA of the CDR3: TGTGCCAGCCGGGACAGGGGGCTCACCGGGGAGCTGTTTTTT. Translating gives CASRDRGLTGELFF.

This clone appeared a single time. V gene TRBV9 combines with J gene TRBJ2-5; 8 bases are a match to TRBD1. The V segment lost 0 bases and the J segment 5 bases; nucleotides outside the gene matches: 15. This CDR3 region has 18 residues. Germline CDR1 reads SGDLS; CDR2 reads YYNGEE. The CDR3 protein is CASSVAPATGVQVETQYF. The CDR3 bases are TGTGCCAGCAGCGTAGCTCCGGCGACAGGGGTCCAGGTGGAGACCCAGTACTTC.

The gene calls are TRBV20-1 and TRBJ2-7; D not resolved. The V end was cut by 3 bases, the J end by 7 bases, with 10 bases between. In germline, CDR1 is DFQATT, CDR2 SNEGSKA (reference sequence). The CDR3 is made up of 11 amino acids. The CDR3 bases are TGCAGTGCTAGGAAGGCGATTGAGCAGTACTTC. Translating it yields CSARKAIEQYF.

The chain couples TRBV28 to TRBJ2-7; D perhaps matches TRBD2 (6 bases). The CDR3 contains 11 residues. Germline-derived CDR1 and CDR2 are MDHEN and SYDVKM. V lost 6 bases and J 5 bases, leaving 8 bases between the germline ends. CDR3 bases: TGTGCCAGCAGGGAGGGGAACGAGCAGTACTTC. Residues: CASREGNEQYF.

The rearrangement joins TRBV5-7 to TRBJ2-7, with D possibly being TRBD1 (5 bases). TRBV5-7 is reported as an ORF; its role is uncertain. Trimming took 4 bases from V and 3 from J, leaving 14 bases between them. The CDR3 has 14 residues. The CDR3, as DNA: TGTGCCAGCAGCCCTAGGGGCATGGGCTACGAGCAGTACTTC. It codes for CASSPRGMGYEQYF.

This rearrangement joins TRBV19 to TRBJ2-6; no clear D gene. The CDR3 covers 15 residues. Per the germline V gene, CDR1 is LNHDA and CDR2 is SQIVND (reference sequence). Trimming shortened V by 1 base and J by 0 bases, and 4 bases separated the two germline ends. The CDR3 region is CASSIVNSGANVLTF. CDR3 bases: TGTGCCAGTAGTATAGTCAACTCTGGGGCCAACGTCCTGACTTTC.

This clone was counted a single time. The chain joins TRBV29-1 to TRBJ1-1, with TRBD1 matching 8 bases. The CDR3 runs 14 residues. Germline trimming cut 7 bases from V and 3 bases from J; bases unmatched to any gene: 10. In germline, CDR1 is SQVTM, CDR2 ANQGSEA. CDR3 nucleotides: TGCAGCGCCCCCTCGGACAGGGTGTACACTGAAGCTTTCTTT. Translation gives CSAPSDRVYTEAFF. Looking up the rest from reference TRBV29-1 and TRBJ1-1 gives the full variable domain: SAVISQKPSRDICQRGTSLTIQCQVDSQVTMMFWYRQQPGQSLTLIATANQGSEATYESGFVIDKFPISRPNLTFSTLTVSNMSPEDSSIYLCSAPSDRVYTEAFFGQGTRLTVV.

The V and J genes are TRBV14 and TRBJ2-3; a weak D match, TRBD2 (6 bases). Germline assignment: CDR1 SGHDN and CDR2 FVKESK. V lost 0 bases and J lost 10, with 8 bases in between. This CDR3 has 12 amino acids. The CDR3 DNA follows: TGTGCCAGCAGCCAAGATTGGGGGGCGCAGTATTTT. This codes for CASSQDWGAQYF.

The gene calls are TRBV27 and TRBJ1-6; D is unresolved. CDR3 size: 13 residues. Germline V lookup: CDR1 MNHEY, CDR2 SMNVEV (reference sequence). Trimming removed 9 bases at V and 0 bases at J, with 6 bases between. The CDR3 sequence: CASKASYNSPLHF. CDR3 nucleotides: TGTGCCAGTAAGGCCTCCTATAATTCACCCCTCCACTTT.

The chain employs TRBV7-3 and TRBJ1-1; D ambiguous. V lost 9 bases to trimming and J lost 0 bases, with 11 bases between them. This CDR3 is 13 amino acids long. CDR1 and CDR2 (germline): SGHTA, FQGTGA. The CDR3 nucleotides read TGTGCCAGTCAAGGTTCGATGAACACTGAAGCTTTCTTT. This translates into CASQGSMNTEAFF.

This clone was picked up one time. CDR3 sequence: CASSLVPADRRSSYEQYF. CDR3 DNA sequence: TGTGCCAGCAGCTTAGTACCTGCGGACAGGCGGAGCTCCTACGAGCAGTACTTC. J is TRBJ2-7 and V is TRBV7-6; TRBD1 aligns across 7 bases. The germline V gene has CDR1 SGHVS and CDR2 FNYEAQ. The CDR3 sequence is 18 residues long. Trimming at V came to 1 base and at J to 0 bases, leaving 12 bases not matched to a gene. Together with reference TRBV7-6 and TRBJ2-7, the CDR3 gives the full variable domain: GAGVSQSPRYKVTKRGQDVALRCDPISGHVSLYWYRQALGQGPEFLTYFNYEAQQDKSGLPNDRFSAERPEGSISTLTIQRTEQRDSAMYRCASSLVPADRRSSYEQYFGPGTRLTVT.

J is TRBJ2-2 and V is TRBV18; D unresolved. Germline values: CDR1 KGHSH, CDR2 LQKENI. The CDR3 runs to 13 residues. The ends were cut back, 5 bases at V and 3 bases at J, with 7 bases in the middle. CDR3 amino acids: CASSNAYTGELFF. The CDR3 DNA follows: TGTGCCAGCTCAAACGCCTACACCGGGGAGCTGTTTTTT.

The rearrangement links TRBV6-1 to TRBJ2-3; unclear D gene. The CDR3 is 13 amino acids. With 0 bases removed from V and 5 bases from J, the gap between germline ends came to 6 bases. In germline, CDR1 is MNHNS, CDR2 SASEGT. The CDR3 sequence: CASSEARGDTQYF. The CDR3 DNA is TGTGCCAGCAGTGAAGCGCGAGGAGATACGCAGTATTTT.

This chain joins TRBV29-1 and TRBJ1-2; 7 positions agree with TRBD1. The CDR3 is 13 residues long. Germline V gene data show CDR1 as SQVTM and CDR2 as ANQGSEA. The trim removed 6 bases at V and 7 bases at J, leaving 11 bases unmatched. CDR3 nucleotide sequence: TGCAGCGTCGAAAAAGGGGGCGATGGTGGCTACACCTTC. It encodes CSVEKGGDGGYTF.

The rearrangement joins TRBV27 to TRBJ2-7; TRBD2 matches 9 bases. The ends lost 5 bases at V and 5 bases at J; junction bases unmatched: 13. This CDR3 is built from 16 residues. Germline loops: CDR1 MNHEY, CDR2 SMNVEV (reference sequence). The CDR3 sequence: CASSPKLAGAWHEQYF. For the CDR3, the DNA is TGTGCCAGCAGTCCAAAATTAGCGGGAGCTTGGCACGAGCAGTACTTC.

V and J are TRBV11-3 and TRBJ2-2; possible D gene TRBD1, 7 bases. Trimming shortened V by 5 bases and J by 4 bases, and 11 bases separated the two germline ends. CDR3 length: 14 residues. Germline CDR1 SGHNT, CDR2 YENEEA. The CDR3 is CASSRGTVTGELFF. DNA of the CDR3: TGTGCCAGCAGCCGGGGGACAGTCACCGGGGAGCTGTTTTTT.

This clone has a single count. The J gene is TRBJ2-1, the V gene TRBV11-2; no reliable D call. With 4 bases removed from V and 9 bases from J, the gap between germline ends came to 13 bases. Germline V CDR1 and CDR2: SGHAT, FQNNGV. The CDR3 has 13 amino acids. CDR3 in amino acids: CASSSGFDGEQFF. The CDR3 DNA reads TGTGCCAGCAGCTCCGGATTCGATGGTGAGCAGTTCTTC.

The chain has TRBV5-1 and TRBJ2-2; 9 bases line up with TRBD1. The CDR3 has 15 amino acids. Per germline, CDR1 SGHRS and CDR2 YFSETQ. Trimming at V came to 0 bases and at J to 3 bases, leaving 0 bases not matched to a gene. The chain's CDR3 is CASSLGDRDTGELFF. For the CDR3, the DNA is TGCGCCAGCAGCTTGGGGGACAGGGACACCGGGGAGCTGTTTTTT. Full variable domain (rest looked up from reference TRBV5-1 and TRBJ2-2): KAGVTQTPRYLIKTRGQQVTLSCSPISGHRSVSWYQQTPGQGLQFLFEYFSETQRNKGNFPGRFSGRQFSNSRSEMNVSTLELGDSALYLCASSLGDRDTGELFFGEGSRLTVL.

The genes are TRBV19 and TRBJ2-1, with a weak D call TRBD1 (6 bases). The germline V gene encodes CDR1 LNHDA and CDR2 SQIVND (reference sequence). Trimming pared 8 bases from V and 8 bases from J, leaving 16 bases between. There are 13 residues in the CDR3. The CDR3 region has the DNA TGTGCCAGTTCTGACAGGCCCCGGGATGAGCAGTTCTTC. Encoded protein: CASSDRPRDEQFF.

The chain carries TRBV4-2 and TRBJ2-7; perhaps D is TRBD1 or TRBD2 (5 bases each). The germline V and J ends were trimmed by 3 bases and 2 bases, with 14 bases remaining between them. This CDR3 has 15 residues. Germline V gene data show CDR1 as LGHNA and CDR2 as YNFKEQ. The CDR3 DNA is TGTGCCAGCAGCCAGGGGCGGTGGGGAGCCTACGAGCAGTACTTC. Its protein product is CASSQGRWGAYEQYF.

The chain joins TRBV7-2 to TRBJ2-1; TRBD2 might be the D (6 bases). V lost 4 bases and J lost 6, with 16 bases in between. CDR3 length equals 15 residues. The germline gives CDR1 SGHTA, CDR2 FQGNSA. The CDR3 region is CASSSRLGGPNEQFF. The CDR3 DNA follows: TGTGCCAGCAGCTCGAGACTAGGAGGGCCCAATGAGCAGTTCTTC. The variable domain in full, with the rest retrieved from reference TRBV7-2 and TRBJ2-1, is GAGVSQSPSNKVTEKGKDVELRCDPISGHTALYWYRQSLGQGLEFLIYFQGNSAPDKSGLPSDRFSAERTGGSVSTLTIQRTQQEDSAVYLCASSSRLGGPNEQFFGPGTRLTVL.

This clone appeared a single time. The V call is TRBV5-1, the J call TRBJ2-3; 8 positions match TRBD2. J was trimmed by 2 bases and V by 0 bases; bases with no gene match: 5. The CDR3 sequence is 16 residues long. From germline, CDR1 is SGHRS and CDR2 YFSETQ. CDR3 sequence: CASSLVGGGNTDTQYF. For the CDR3, the DNA is TGCGCCAGCAGCTTGGTTGGCGGGGGGAACACAGATACGCAGTATTTT. The variable domain in full, with the rest retrieved from reference TRBV5-1 and TRBJ2-3, is KAGVTQTPRYLIKTRGQQVTLSCSPISGHRSVSWYQQTPGQGLQFLFEYFSETQRNKGNFPGRFSGRQFSNSRSEMNVSTLELGDSALYLCASSLVGGGNTDTQYFGPGTRLTVL.

The chain has TRBV7-2 and TRBJ1-5, with a possible D match to TRBD1 (6 bases). CDR3 size: 16 residues. The V and J ends lost 0 bases and 5 bases respectively, with 14 bases between them. CDR1 and CDR2 (germline): SGHTA, FQGNSA. CDR3 residues: CASSLASGGGHQPQHF. As DNA, the CDR3 is TGTGCCAGCAGCTTAGCCTCCGGAGGGGGACATCAGCCCCAGCATTTT.

This chain connects TRBV27 to TRBJ1-1; 10 positions agree with TRBD1. The junction had 17 bases not matched to a gene; V was cut back by 5 bases and J by 5 bases. The germline V gene encodes CDR1 MNHEY and CDR2 SMNVEV (reference sequence). The CDR3 sequence is 18 residues long. The CDR3 sequence is CASSRTPGTGDPRTEAFF. In nucleotides, the CDR3 is TGTGCCAGCAGTCGCACCCCCGGGACAGGGGACCCCAGGACTGAAGCTTTCTTT.

V gene TRBV6-6 combines with J gene TRBJ2-7; 8 bases line up with TRBD1. Germline V lookup: CDR1 MNHNY, CDR2 SVGAGI (reference sequence). J gave up 0 bases and V 5 bases, and 6 bases lay outside the gene matches. The CDR3 covers 15 residues. CDR3 loop: CASSLTTGASYEQYF. The CDR3 DNA sequence: TGTGCCAGCAGTCTAACGACAGGGGCCTCCTACGAGCAGTACTTC.

The rearrangement links TRBV4-3 to TRBJ2-3; TRBD2 might be the D (6 bases). Looked up from germline, CDR1 is LGHNA and CDR2 is YSLEER. V was cut by 2 bases and J by 9 bases, with 15 bases left in between. The CDR3 is 14 amino acids. In DNA form, the CDR3 reads TGCGCCAGCAGCCAATCCGGAGTGGAGGGAACGCAGTATTTT. Its protein is CASSQSGVEGTQYF.

V is TRBV7-2 and J is TRBJ1-1; D gene ambiguous. The V end was cut by 0 bases, the J end by 3 bases, with 8 bases between. The CDR3 is 14 amino acids. Germline V gene lookup returns CDR1 SGHTA and CDR2 FQGNSA. CDR3 coding DNA: TGTGCCAGCAGCTTAGCGAGAACACACACTGAAGCTTTCTTT. It encodes CASSLARTHTEAFF. Looking up the rest from reference TRBV7-2 and TRBJ1-1 gives the full variable domain: GAGVSQSPSNKVTEKGKDVELRCDPISGHTALYWYRQSLGQGLEFLIYFQGNSAPDKSGLPSDRFSAERTGGSVSTLTIQRTQQEDSAVYLCASSLARTHTEAFFGQGTRLTVV.

This rearrangement joins TRBV7-2 to TRBJ2-2; no reliable D call. Germline CDR1 is SGHTA and CDR2 is FQGNSA. This CDR3 has 14 amino acids. The V and J ends lost 4 bases and 5 bases respectively, with 11 bases between them. In nucleotides, the CDR3 is TGTGCCAGCAGCTCCCTTCGCGTGACCGGGGAGCTGTTTTTT. Protein: CASSSLRVTGELFF.

The chain recombines TRBV5-1 with TRBJ1-2, with D unresolved. Trimming pared 4 bases from V and 8 bases from J, leaving 15 bases between. Germline V gene data show CDR1 as SGHRS and CDR2 as YFSETQ. The CDR3 has 13 residues. CDR3 sequence reads: CASSDQLLGGYTF. CDR3 DNA: TGCGCCAGCAGCGACCAGTTACTTGGGGGCTACACCTTC.